Listed here is a single TCR beta chain. Its antigen is currently unknown. The data derive from a study of somatic mutations in cytotoxic T cells in rheumatoid arthritis. Study results and caveats: There was no significant difference in CD8+ T-cell clonality between rheumatoid arthritis patients and age-matched healthy controls.

This table comes from immunoSEQ multiplex PCR, and its TCRdb copy is limited to in-frame clones, with some not included. This sample yields more than 15,000 clones, of which approximately 84% are seen a single time; under 25% belongs to the top ten. Trimming cost V 7 bases and J 4 bases, with 16 bases left between them. This CDR3 has 15 amino acids. Germline V gene sequence: CDR1 MNHNY, CDR2 SVGAGI (reference sequence). The chain couples TRBV6-6 to TRBJ1-4, with no clear D. Sequencing was performed on CD8+ T cells sorted from blood. This sequence originates from an adult with rheumatoid arthritis. The CDR3: CASTRVRSINEKLFF. CDR3 sequence (DNA): TGTGCCAGCACTCGGGTCCGTTCTATTAATGAAAAACTGTTTTTT.